This T cell receptor beta chain was profiled in a study of blood T cells in healthy people across ages. Findings and limits, study-wide: Strong correlation was found linking TCR beta diversity to naive T cell percentage. Any changes in expanded clonotypes were possibly confounded, as donor CMV status remained unknown.

V was trimmed by 6 bases and J by 7 bases, leaving 24 bases between them. This CDR3 comprises 17 residues. About this clonotype: Its specificity is not known.

Sample-barcoded 5' priming and a J-beta primer mix drove a second PCR of about 7 to 12 cycles. One entry per CDR3 protein results from TCRdb running MiXCR on the 5' RACE reads. The table lists 500,000 to 550,000 distinct CDR3 sequences, around 24% of them singletons. These data also featured in a second study, about T cells of mothers and their children. In that study: Reverse transcription into cDNA received all extracted RNA, at about 1.5 ug per 15 ul.

V and J are TRBV12-3 or TRBV12-4 and TRBJ1-4, with D perhaps matching TRBD1 (5 bases). The receptor was derived from a boy younger than 18 in good health. Sequences were obtained from blood. The CDR3 DNA reads as TGTGCCAGCAGCCCCAATTTCGGGCGAGGGAGGGGTGAAAAACTGTTTTTT. Its protein is CASSPNFGRGRGEKLFF.